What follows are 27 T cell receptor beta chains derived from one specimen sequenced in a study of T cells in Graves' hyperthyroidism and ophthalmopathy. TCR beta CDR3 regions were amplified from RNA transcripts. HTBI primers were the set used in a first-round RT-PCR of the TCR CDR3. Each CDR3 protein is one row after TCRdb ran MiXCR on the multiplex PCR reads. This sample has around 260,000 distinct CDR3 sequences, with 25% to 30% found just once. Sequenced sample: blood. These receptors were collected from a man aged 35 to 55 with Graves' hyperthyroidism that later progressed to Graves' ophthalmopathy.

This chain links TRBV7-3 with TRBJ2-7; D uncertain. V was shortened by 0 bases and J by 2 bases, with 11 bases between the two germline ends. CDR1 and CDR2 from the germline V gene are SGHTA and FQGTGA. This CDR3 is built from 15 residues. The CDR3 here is CASSLTGGVPYEQYF. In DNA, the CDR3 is TGTGCCAGCAGCTTAACGGGCGGTGTCCCCTACGAGCAGTACTTC.

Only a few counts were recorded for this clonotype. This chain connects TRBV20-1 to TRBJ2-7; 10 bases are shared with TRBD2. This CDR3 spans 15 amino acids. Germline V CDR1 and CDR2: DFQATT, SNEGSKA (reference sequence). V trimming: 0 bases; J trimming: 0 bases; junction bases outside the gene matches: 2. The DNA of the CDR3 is TGCAGTGCTAGAGAATCTAGCGGGAGCTCCTACGAGCAGTACTTC. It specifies CSARESSGSSYEQYF.

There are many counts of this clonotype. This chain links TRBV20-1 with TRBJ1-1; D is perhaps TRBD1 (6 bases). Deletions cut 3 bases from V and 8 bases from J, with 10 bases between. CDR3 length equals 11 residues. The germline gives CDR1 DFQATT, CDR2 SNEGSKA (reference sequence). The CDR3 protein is CSASSGTEAFF. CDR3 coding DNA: TGCAGTGCTAGTTCCGGGACAGAAGCTTTCTTT.

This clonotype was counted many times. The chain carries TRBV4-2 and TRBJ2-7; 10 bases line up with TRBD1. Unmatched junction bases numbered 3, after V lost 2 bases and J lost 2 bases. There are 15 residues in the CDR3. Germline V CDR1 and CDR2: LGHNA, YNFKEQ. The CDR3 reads CASSQLGQGAYEQYF. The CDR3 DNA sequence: TGTGCCAGCAGCCAACTAGGACAGGGGGCCTACGAGCAGTACTTC.

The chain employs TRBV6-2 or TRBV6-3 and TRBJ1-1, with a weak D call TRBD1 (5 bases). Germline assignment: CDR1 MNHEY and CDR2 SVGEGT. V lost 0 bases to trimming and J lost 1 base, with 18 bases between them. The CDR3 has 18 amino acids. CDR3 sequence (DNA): TGTGCCAGCAGTTACTCGACCGGGCAAGCAGGGACGAACACTGAAGCTTTCTTT. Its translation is CASSYSTGQAGTNTEAFF.

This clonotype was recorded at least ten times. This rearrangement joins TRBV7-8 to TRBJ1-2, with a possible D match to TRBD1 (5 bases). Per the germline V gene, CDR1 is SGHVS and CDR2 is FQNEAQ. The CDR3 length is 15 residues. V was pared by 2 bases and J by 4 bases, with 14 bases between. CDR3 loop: CASSLMVGQGYGYTF. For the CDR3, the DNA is TGTGCCAGCAGCTTAATGGTTGGACAAGGCTATGGCTACACCTTC.

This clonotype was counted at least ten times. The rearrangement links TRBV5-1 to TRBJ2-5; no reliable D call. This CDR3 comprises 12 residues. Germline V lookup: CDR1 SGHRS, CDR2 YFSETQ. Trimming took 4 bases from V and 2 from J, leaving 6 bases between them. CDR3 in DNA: TGCGCCAGCAGCCCATCTCAAGAGACCCAGTACTTC. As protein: CASSPSQETQYF.

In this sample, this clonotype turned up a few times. CDR3 amino acids: CASSLSVASTGSSYTF. CDR3 nucleotide sequence: TGTGCCAGCAGTCTCAGCGTCGCAAGTACGGGTTCTAGCTACACCTTC. The gene calls are TRBV12-3 or TRBV12-4 and TRBJ1-2; no clear D gene. This CDR3 is built from 16 residues. V was pared by 5 bases and J by 9 bases, with 25 bases between.

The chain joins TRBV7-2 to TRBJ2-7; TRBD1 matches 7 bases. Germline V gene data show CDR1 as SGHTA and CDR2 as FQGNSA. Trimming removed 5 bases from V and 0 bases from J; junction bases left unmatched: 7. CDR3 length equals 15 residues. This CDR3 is CASSPSDRSSYEQYF. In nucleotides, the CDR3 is TGTGCCAGCAGCCCATCGGACAGGAGCTCCTACGAGCAGTACTTC. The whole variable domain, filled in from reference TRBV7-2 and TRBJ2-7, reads GAGVSQSPSNKVTEKGKDVELRCDPISGHTALYWYRQSLGQGLEFLIYFQGNSAPDKSGLPSDRFSAERTGGSVSTLTIQRTQQEDSAVYLCASSPSDRSSYEQYFGPGTRLTVT.

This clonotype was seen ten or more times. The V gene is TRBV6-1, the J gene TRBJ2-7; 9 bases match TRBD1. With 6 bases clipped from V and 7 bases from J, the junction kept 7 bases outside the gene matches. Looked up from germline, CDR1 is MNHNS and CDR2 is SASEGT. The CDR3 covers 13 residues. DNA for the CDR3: TGTGCCAGCAGGAACACAGGGGGCTGGGAGCAGTACTTC. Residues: CASRNTGGWEQYF.

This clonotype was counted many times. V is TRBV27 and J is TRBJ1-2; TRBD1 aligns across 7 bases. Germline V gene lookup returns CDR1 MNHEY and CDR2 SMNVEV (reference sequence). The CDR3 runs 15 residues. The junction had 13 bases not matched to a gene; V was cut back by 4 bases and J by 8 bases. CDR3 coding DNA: TGTGCCAGCAGTTCAACAGGGGCGTCAGGGTACGGCTACACCTTC. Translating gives CASSSTGASGYGYTF.

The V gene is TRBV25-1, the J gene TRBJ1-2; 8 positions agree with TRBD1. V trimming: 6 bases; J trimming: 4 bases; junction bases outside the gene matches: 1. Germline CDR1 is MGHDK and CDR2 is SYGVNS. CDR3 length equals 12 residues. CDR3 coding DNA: TGTGCCAGCAGGGGGACAGGCTATGGCTACACCTTC. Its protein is CASRGTGYGYTF.

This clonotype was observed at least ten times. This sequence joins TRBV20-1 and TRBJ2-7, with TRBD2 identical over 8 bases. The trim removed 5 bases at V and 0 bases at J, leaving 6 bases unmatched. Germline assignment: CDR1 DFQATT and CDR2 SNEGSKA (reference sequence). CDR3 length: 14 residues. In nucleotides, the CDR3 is TGCAGTGCTTCGACTAGCGAACTCTCCTACGAGCAGTACTTC. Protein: CSASTSELSYEQYF.

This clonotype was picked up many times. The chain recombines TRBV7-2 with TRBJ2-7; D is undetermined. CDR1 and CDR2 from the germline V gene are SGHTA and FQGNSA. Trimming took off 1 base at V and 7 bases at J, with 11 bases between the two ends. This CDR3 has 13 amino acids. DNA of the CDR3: TGTGCCAGCAGCTTAGTTCTACAGAGTGAGCAGTACTTC. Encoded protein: CASSLVLQSEQYF.

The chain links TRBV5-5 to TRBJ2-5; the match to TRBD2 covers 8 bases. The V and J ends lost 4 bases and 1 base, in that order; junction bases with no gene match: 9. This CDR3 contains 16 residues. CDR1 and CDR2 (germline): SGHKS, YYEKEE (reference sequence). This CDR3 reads CASSGASSGAQETQYF. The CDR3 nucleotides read TGTGCCAGCAGCGGAGCAAGTAGCGGGGCCCAAGAGACCCAGTACTTC.

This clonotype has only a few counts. The CDR3: CASSSFRTNYGYTF. CDR3 DNA sequence: TGTGCCAGCAGCTCTTTCAGGACTAACTATGGCTACACCTTC. The chain has TRBV28 and TRBJ1-2; D is unresolved. Germline V gene lookup returns CDR1 MDHEN and CDR2 SYDVKM. Trimming removed 6 bases at V and 0 bases at J, with 11 bases between. The CDR3 runs 14 residues.

The CDR3 spells CAISDPGQGPEAFF. CDR3 nucleotides: TGTGCCATCAGTGACCCGGGACAGGGGCCTGAAGCTTTCTTT. The chain couples TRBV10-3 to TRBJ1-1; 10 nucleotides agree with TRBD1. V trimming: 3 bases; J trimming: 6 bases; junction bases outside the gene matches: 4. The germline CDR1 and CDR2 sequences are ENHRY and SYGVKD. The CDR3 runs to 14 residues.

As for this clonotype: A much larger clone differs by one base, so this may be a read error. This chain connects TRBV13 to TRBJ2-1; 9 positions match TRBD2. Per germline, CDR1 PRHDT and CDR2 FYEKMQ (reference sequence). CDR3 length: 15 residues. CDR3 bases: TGTGCCAGCAGCTCTCCGGGACTAGCTATATATGAGCGGTTCTTC. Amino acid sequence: CASSSPGLAIYERFF.

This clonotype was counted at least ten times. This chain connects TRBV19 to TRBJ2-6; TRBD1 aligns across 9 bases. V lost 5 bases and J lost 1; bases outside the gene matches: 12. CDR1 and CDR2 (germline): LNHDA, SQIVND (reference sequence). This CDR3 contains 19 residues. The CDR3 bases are TGTGCCAGTAGTGTCTCCGGGACAGGGTTCCCGTCTGGGGCCAACGTCCTGACTTTC. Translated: CASSVSGTGFPSGANVLTF.

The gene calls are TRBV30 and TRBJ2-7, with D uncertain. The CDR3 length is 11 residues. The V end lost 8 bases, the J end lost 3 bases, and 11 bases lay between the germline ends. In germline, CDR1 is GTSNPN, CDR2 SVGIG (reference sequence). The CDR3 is CAGNLGYEQYF. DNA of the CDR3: TGTGCCGGCAATTTGGGCTACGAGCAGTACTTC.

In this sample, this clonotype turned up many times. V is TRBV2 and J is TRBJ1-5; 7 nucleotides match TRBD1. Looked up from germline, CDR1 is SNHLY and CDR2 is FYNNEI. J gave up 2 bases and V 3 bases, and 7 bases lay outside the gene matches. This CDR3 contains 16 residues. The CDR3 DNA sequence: TGTGCCAGCAGTGAGACAGGGATTCGTGGCAATCAGCCCCAGCATTTT. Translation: CASSETGIRGNQPQHF. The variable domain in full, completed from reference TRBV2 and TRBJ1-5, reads EPEVTQTPSHQVTQMGQEVILRCVPISNHLYFYWYRQILGQKVEFLVSFYNNEISEKSEIFDDQFSVERPDGSNFTLKIRSTKLEDSAMYFCASSETGIRGNQPQHFGDGTRLSIL.

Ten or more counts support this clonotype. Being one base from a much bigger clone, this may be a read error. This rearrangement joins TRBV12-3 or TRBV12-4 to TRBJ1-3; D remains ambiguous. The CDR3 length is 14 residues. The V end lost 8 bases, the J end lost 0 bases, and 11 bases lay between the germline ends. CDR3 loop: CASGEGSSGNTIYF. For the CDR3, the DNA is TGTGCCAGCGGCGAAGGGTCCTCTGGAAACACCATATATTTT.

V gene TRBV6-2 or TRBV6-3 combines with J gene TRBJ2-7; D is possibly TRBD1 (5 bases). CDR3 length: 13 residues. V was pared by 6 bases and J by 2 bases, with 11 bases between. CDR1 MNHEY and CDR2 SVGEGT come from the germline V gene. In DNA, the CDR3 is TGTGCCAGCAGCCGGGCAGGGACCTACGAGCAGTACTTC. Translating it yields CASSRAGTYEQYF.

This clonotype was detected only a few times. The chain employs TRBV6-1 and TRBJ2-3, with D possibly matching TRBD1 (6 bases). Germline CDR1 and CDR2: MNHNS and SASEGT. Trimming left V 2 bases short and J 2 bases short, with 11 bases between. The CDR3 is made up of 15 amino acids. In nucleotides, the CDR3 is TGTGCCAGCAGTGAAAGAGCAGGGGACACAGATACGCAGTATTTT. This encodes CASSERAGDTDTQYF.

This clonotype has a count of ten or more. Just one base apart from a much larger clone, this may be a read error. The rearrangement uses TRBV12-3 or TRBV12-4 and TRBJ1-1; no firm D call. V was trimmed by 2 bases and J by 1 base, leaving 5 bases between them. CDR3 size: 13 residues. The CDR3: CASSLKENTEAFF. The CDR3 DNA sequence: TGTGCCAGCAGTTTAAAAGAGAACACTGAAGCTTTCTTT.

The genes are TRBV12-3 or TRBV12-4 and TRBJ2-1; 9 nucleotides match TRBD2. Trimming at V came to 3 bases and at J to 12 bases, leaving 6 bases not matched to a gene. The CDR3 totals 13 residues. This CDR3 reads CASSFGGRAVQFF. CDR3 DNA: TGTGCCAGCAGTTTCGGCGGGAGGGCCGTGCAGTTCTTC.

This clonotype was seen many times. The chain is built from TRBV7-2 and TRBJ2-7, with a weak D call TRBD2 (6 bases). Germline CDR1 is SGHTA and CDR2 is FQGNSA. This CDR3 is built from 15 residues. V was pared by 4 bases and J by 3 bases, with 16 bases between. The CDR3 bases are TGTGCCAGCAGCTGGTTTGGCGGGGCCGGCTACGAGCAGTACTTC. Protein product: CASSWFGGAGYEQYF.